These 24 T cell receptor beta chains originate from one sample sequenced in a study of tissue T cells after allogeneic stem cell transplantation. Sequencing used immunoSEQ multiplex PCR; TCRdb keeps in-frame clones, though not all of them. The repertoire consists of 5,500 to 7,000 clones, with roughly 56% occurring once and the leading ten covering about a fifth. The sample here was tissue from the jejunum, taken at autopsy. These receptors all stem from an older male donor with lung cancer.

The chain uses TRBV4-2 and TRBJ1-4, with no clear D. The germline V gene encodes CDR1 LGHNA and CDR2 YNFKEQ. The germline V and J ends were trimmed by 6 bases and 8 bases, with 19 bases remaining between them. This CDR3 spans 15 amino acids. The CDR3 nucleotides are TGTGCCAGCAGTGTCGGCGACGGTCCCAGGGAAAAACTGTTTTTT. Translated, it gives CASSVGDGPREKLFF.

The V gene is TRBV28, the J gene TRBJ2-3, with D unclear. Germline V CDR1 and CDR2: MDHEN, SYDVKM. The CDR3 totals 12 residues. Trimming stripped 6 bases from V and 9 bases from J, with 13 bases between. The CDR3 spells CASSPTAPTQYF. The DNA of the CDR3 is TGTGCCAGCAGCCCGACTGCCCCAACGCAGTATTTT.

This clone appeared a few times. The rearrangement uses TRBV30 and TRBJ2-3; D uncertain. Germline values: CDR1 GTSNPN, CDR2 SVGIG (reference sequence). This CDR3 spans 16 amino acids. V was pared by 1 base and J by 0 bases, with 14 bases between. The CDR3 reads CAWSGIRRTSTDTQYF. The DNA of the CDR3 is TGTGCCTGGAGTGGGATTCGACGAACAAGCACAGATACGCAGTATTTT.

This clone is medium-sized. This sequence joins TRBV19 and TRBJ2-3; D is unresolved. This CDR3 contains 13 residues. From germline, CDR1 is LNHDA and CDR2 SQIVND (reference sequence). The V and J ends lost 1 base and 6 bases respectively, with 8 bases between them. The CDR3 sequence is CASSIVVWDTQYF. Here the CDR3 DNA reads TGTGCCAGTAGTATAGTAGTTTGGGATACGCAGTATTTT.

The chain employs TRBV3-1 (or the pseudogene TRBV3-2) and TRBJ2-4; the D gene is possibly TRBD2 (6 bases). Trimming cost V 4 bases and J 8 bases, with 15 bases left between them. Germline loops: CDR1 LGHDT, CDR2 YNNKEL (reference sequence). The CDR3 extends over 14 amino acids. In nucleotides, the CDR3 is TGTGCCAGCAGCCTTAACTCGTGGGGGGACATTCAGTACTTC. It specifies CASSLNSWGDIQYF.

The table lists this clone with a few counts. This sequence joins TRBV5-5 and TRBJ1-1; D unresolved. Per the germline V gene, CDR1 is SGHKS and CDR2 is YYEKEE (reference sequence). CDR3 length: 16 amino acids. Trimming took 0 bases from V and 5 from J, leaving 17 bases between them. The CDR3, as DNA: TGTGCCAGCAGCTTGGATGCTGGGTTAGGAAGGACTGAAGCTTTCTTT. This translates into CASSLDAGLGRTEAFF.

This clone was counted only a few times. This chain connects TRBV6-2 or TRBV6-3 to TRBJ2-3; D gene ambiguous. Germline V CDR1 and CDR2: MNHEY, SVGEGT. The CDR3 has 12 amino acids. Trimming removed 0 bases at V and 6 bases at J, with 4 bases between. This chain's CDR3 is CASSYSEDTQYF. The CDR3 nucleotides read TGTGCCAGCAGTTACTCTGAGGATACGCAGTATTTT.

The chain combines TRBV7-9 with TRBJ2-2; TRBD1 is a possible D gene (6 bases). CDR3 length equals 15 residues. The germline CDR1 and CDR2 sequences are SEHNR and FQNEAQ (reference sequence). With 5 bases removed from V and 4 bases from J, the gap between germline ends came to 14 bases. The CDR3 region has the DNA TGTGCCAGCAGCCTTGACAGGCAAACCACCGGGGAGCTGTTTTTT. Its protein is CASSLDRQTTGELFF. The full variable domain, its missing parts supplied by reference TRBV7-9 and TRBJ2-2, is DTGVSQNPRHKITKRGQNVTFRCDPISEHNRLYWYRQTLGQGPEFLTYFQNEAQLEKSRLLSDRFSAERPKGSFSTLEIQRTEQGDSAMYLCASSLDRQTTGELFFGEGSRLTVL.

The chain's CDR3 is CASSDQTGYTDTQYF. The CDR3 DNA reads TGTGCCAGCAGTGATCAAACAGGGTACACAGATACGCAGTATTTT. The chain employs TRBV6-2 or TRBV6-3 and TRBJ2-3; a possible D gene is TRBD1 (6 bases). The germline V gene has CDR1 MNHEY and CDR2 SVGEGT. The CDR3 loop spans 15 amino acids. V dropped 5 bases and J dropped 2 bases, with 14 bases sitting between them.

The chain recombines TRBV9 with TRBJ2-1, with 9 bases fitting TRBD1. This CDR3 has 18 residues. With 4 bases clipped from V and 0 bases from J, the junction kept 11 bases outside the gene matches. CDR1 is SGDLS and CDR2 is YYNGEE in the germline V gene. The CDR3 is CASSPRPDRGSSYNEQFF. CDR3 nucleotide sequence: TGTGCCAGCAGCCCCCGACCAGACAGGGGGAGCTCCTACAATGAGCAGTTCTTC.

The count of this clone is one. The CDR3 nucleotides are TGTGCCACTGGGACTTCTGGGTACAATGAGCAGTTCTTC. Amino acid sequence: CATGTSGYNEQFF. This chain links TRBV25-1 with TRBJ2-1, with D possibly TRBD2 on 6 matching bases. With 10 bases removed from V and 4 bases from J, the gap between germline ends came to 14 bases. This CDR3 has 13 amino acids. Germline loops: CDR1 MGHDK, CDR2 SYGVNS.

This clone is large within its sample. The chain joins TRBV10-3 to TRBJ2-7; 12 nucleotides match TRBD1. Trimming removed 3 bases from V and 2 bases from J; junction bases left unmatched: 2. Germline lookup yields CDR1 ENHRY and CDR2 SYGVKD. CDR3 length equals 15 residues. DNA of the CDR3: TGTGCCATCAGTGATGGGACAGGGGGCACCTACGAGCAGTACTTC. Translated: CAISDGTGGTYEQYF.

This clone was observed a single time. The rearrangement uses TRBV28 and TRBJ1-2; D gene ambiguous. Per germline, CDR1 MDHEN and CDR2 SYDVKM. This CDR3 region has 14 residues. With 5 bases removed from V and 0 bases from J, the gap between germline ends came to 10 bases. This CDR3 is CASSARPTNYGYTF. CDR3 DNA: TGTGCCAGCAGTGCCCGTCCCACTAACTATGGCTACACCTTC.

By sample fraction, this clone is large. This chain connects TRBV4-3 to TRBJ1-5; D gene unclear. Germline V lookup: CDR1 LGHNA, CDR2 YSLEER. V lost 0 bases, J lost 4 bases, and 4 bases lay in between. CDR3 length: 13 residues. DNA for the CDR3: TGCGCCAGCAGCCAAGATAGGAATCAGCCCCAGCATTTT. It is translated as CASSQDRNQPQHF.

The rearrangement uses TRBV28 and TRBJ2-1; 11 bases are shared with TRBD1. Per the germline V gene, CDR1 is MDHEN and CDR2 is SYDVKM. The V segment lost 7 bases and the J segment 9 bases; nucleotides outside the gene matches: 11. The CDR3 totals 15 residues. For the CDR3, the DNA is TGTGCCAGCAACACTCCGGGACAGGGGGGTGGTGAGCAGTTCTTC. Translation: CASNTPGQGGGEQFF.

The chain couples TRBV5-5 to TRBJ1-2; D may be TRBD1 (6 bases). Germline lookup yields CDR1 SGHKS and CDR2 YYEKEE (reference sequence). The V end was cut by 3 bases, the J end by 5 bases, with 17 bases between. CDR3 size: 15 residues. The CDR3: CASSSNREIWYGYTF. The CDR3, as DNA: TGTGCCAGCAGCTCCAACAGGGAGATTTGGTATGGCTACACCTTC.

The chain employs TRBV29-1 and TRBJ2-3, with D possibly being TRBD1 (6 bases). Trimming took off 3 bases at V and 2 bases at J, with 9 bases between the two ends. The CDR3 totals 13 residues. CDR1 is SQVTM, CDR2 ANQGSEA, per germline. The CDR3 spells CSVDEGHTDTQYF. CDR3 nucleotides: TGCAGCGTTGACGAGGGACACACAGATACGCAGTATTTT.

This rearrangement joins TRBV4-2 to TRBJ2-7; TRBD2 matches 11 bases. V trimming: 0 bases; J trimming: 4 bases; junction bases outside the gene matches: 5. Germline CDR1 LGHNA, CDR2 YNFKEQ. The CDR3 spans 16 residues. The CDR3 DNA follows: TGTGCCAGCAGCCAAGATCTCGCTAGCGGGAGGTACGAGCAGTACTTC. Encoded protein: CASSQDLASGRYEQYF.

The chain couples TRBV19 to TRBJ2-7; tentatively, D is TRBD2 (6 bases). The germline CDR1 and CDR2 sequences are LNHDA and SQIVND (reference sequence). V was shortened by 5 bases and J by 2 bases, with 28 bases between the two germline ends. This CDR3 is built from 19 residues. Here the CDR3 reads CASSPGLREDLGGAYEQYF. CDR3 DNA: TGTGCCAGTAGTCCGGGACTTCGGGAAGACCTGGGCGGCGCCTACGAGCAGTACTTC.

This chain links TRBV18 with TRBJ1-2; TRBD1 is a possible D gene (5 bases). The germline CDR1 and CDR2 sequences are KGHSH and LQKENI. This CDR3 spans 14 amino acids. The V end was cut by 5 bases, the J end by 3 bases, with 13 bases between. The CDR3 DNA follows: TGTGCCAGCTCATCACAGGTACAGGACTATGGCTACACCTTC. This sequence encodes CASSSQVQDYGYTF.

V is TRBV6-2 or TRBV6-3 and J is TRBJ2-3, with 10 bases fitting TRBD2. V shed 0 bases, J shed 2 bases, and the junction held 5 bases outside the gene matches. CDR3 length equals 17 residues. Germline loops: CDR1 MNHEY, CDR2 SVGEGT. CDR3 amino acids: CASSYSYLAGDTDTQYF. Written as DNA, the CDR3 is TGTGCCAGCAGTTACTCGTACCTAGCGGGGGACACAGATACGCAGTATTTT.

The chain combines TRBV2 with TRBJ1-1; TRBD1 might be the D (5 bases). The CDR3 loop spans 13 amino acids. In germline, CDR1 is SNHLY, CDR2 FYNNEI. Trimming stripped 4 bases from V and 5 bases from J, with 11 bases between. CDR3 nucleotides: TGTGCCAGCAGTGCTCAGGGAGGGACTGAAGCTTTCTTT. It is translated as CASSAQGGTEAFF.

The gene calls are TRBV10-3 and TRBJ1-2, with TRBD1 as a possible D gene (5 bases). The CDR3 runs to 13 residues. From germline, CDR1 is ENHRY and CDR2 SYGVKD. V lost 3 bases, J lost 4 bases, and 9 bases lay in between. The DNA of the CDR3 is TGTGCCATCAGTGACGGGGGATCCTATGGCTACACCTTC. Protein: CAISDGGSYGYTF.

This clone was observed a single time. The CDR3 DNA reads as TGTGCCATCAGTGGAGAAGGCCGCACAGATACGCAGTATTTT. The encoded protein is CAISGEGRTDTQYF. V usage is TRBV10-3 and J usage is TRBJ2-3; D uncertain. V dropped 4 bases and J dropped 1 base, with 9 bases sitting between them. Germline V gene data show CDR1 as ENHRY and CDR2 as SYGVKD. The CDR3 covers 14 residues.